This T cell receptor (beta chain) was sequenced in a study of esophageal squamous cell carcinoma under preoperative chemotherapy. Stated time point: after preoperative PTX-NDP chemotherapy. Germline V CDR1 and CDR2: SGHTA, FQGNSA. The length of the CDR3 is 18 residues. Regarding this clonotype: Its antigen is not known.

Study outcomes and limitations: After chemotherapy, TCR diversity rose significantly in peripheral T cells but not in tumor-infiltrating lymphocytes.

TCRdb called the PCR reads again in MiXCR, with one record for every CDR3 protein. The sample lists 1,000 to 1,500 distinct CDR3 sequences, 25% to 30% seen once, with more than 20% in the top ten. Sample collection was performed from a patient given preoperative chemotherapy. The TCR was taken from a human donor with esophageal squamous cell carcinoma. The donor label of this sample is uncertain. The chain employs TRBV7-2 and TRBJ2-1; 7 positions agree with TRBD2. Gene TRBJ2-7 matches the end of the DNA better, so the J call may be wrong. The DNA of the CDR3 is TGTGCCAGCAGCTTACGTAGATTTGGCGGGAGTCCCTCCTACGAGCAGTACTTC. Protein sequence: CASSLRRFGGSPSYEQYF.